A selection of T cell receptor beta chains follows, all from one sample in a study of T cell repertoires in ileal Crohn's disease. Assay: immunoSEQ multiplex PCR; the TCRdb copy retains only in-frame clones and omits some. Of about 13,000 clones listed, approximately 70% are singletons. Sequencing was done on a sample of ileal tissue. The receptor source for this set is an adult with Crohn's disease. CDR3s leave out the opening cysteine and the closing phenylalanine or tryptophan.

V: TRBV11-3; CDR3: ASSPGTGGNYGYT
V: TRBV9; CDR3: ASSVVWGDTQY
V: TRBV4-2; CDR3: ASSSSGGRETQY
V: TRBV7-2; CDR3: ASSVYDRVEDGYT
V: TRBV7-9; CDR3: ASSSDQGSSTDTQY
V: TRBV23-1; CDR3: ASRQGGAEAF
V: TRBV5-8; CDR3: ASSQVSGANSNQPQH
V: TRBV5-5; CDR3: ASSLEGHSNQPQH
V: TRBV12-5; CDR3: ASGFLWTSGGENANTGELF
V: TRBV4-2; CDR3: ASSQYRGTGVDEQY
V: TRBV27; CDR3: ASSQTWWDYEQY
V: TRBV6-5; CDR3: ASTPSKRPENGYT